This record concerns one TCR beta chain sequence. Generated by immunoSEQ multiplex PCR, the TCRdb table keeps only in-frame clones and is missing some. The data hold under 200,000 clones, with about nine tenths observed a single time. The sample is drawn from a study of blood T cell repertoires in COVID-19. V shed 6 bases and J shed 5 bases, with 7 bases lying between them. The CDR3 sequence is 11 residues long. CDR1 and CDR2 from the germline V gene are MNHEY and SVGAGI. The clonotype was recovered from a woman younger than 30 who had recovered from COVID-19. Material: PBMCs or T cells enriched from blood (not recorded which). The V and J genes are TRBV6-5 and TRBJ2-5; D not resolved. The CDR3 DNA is TGTGCCAGCAGGCGCAGGGAGACCCAGTACTTC. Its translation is CASRRRETQYF.